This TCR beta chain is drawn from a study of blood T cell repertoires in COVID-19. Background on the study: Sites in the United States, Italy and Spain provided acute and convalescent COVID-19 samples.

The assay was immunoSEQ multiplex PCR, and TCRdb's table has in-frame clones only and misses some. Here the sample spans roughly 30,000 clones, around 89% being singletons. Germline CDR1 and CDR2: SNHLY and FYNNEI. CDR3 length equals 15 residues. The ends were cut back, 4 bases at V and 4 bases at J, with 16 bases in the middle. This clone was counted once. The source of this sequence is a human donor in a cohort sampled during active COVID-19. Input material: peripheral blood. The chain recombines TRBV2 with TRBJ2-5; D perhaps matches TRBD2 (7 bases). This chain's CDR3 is CASSVGGLGLETQYF. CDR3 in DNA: TGTGCCAGCAGTGTCGGGGGGCTGGGGTTAGAGACCCAGTACTTC.